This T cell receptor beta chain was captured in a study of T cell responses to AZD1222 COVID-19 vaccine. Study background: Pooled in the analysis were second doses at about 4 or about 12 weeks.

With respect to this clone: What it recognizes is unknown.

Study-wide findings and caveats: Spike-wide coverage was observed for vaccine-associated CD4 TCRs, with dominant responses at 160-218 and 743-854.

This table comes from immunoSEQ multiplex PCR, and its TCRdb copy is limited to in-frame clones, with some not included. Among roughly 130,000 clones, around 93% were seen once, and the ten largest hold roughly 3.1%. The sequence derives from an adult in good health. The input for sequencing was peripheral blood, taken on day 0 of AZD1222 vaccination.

CDR3 bases: TGTGCCAGCAGTTACACACTAGCGGGGGCGGGGAATGAGCAGTTCTTC. It encodes CASSYTLAGAGNEQFF. V is TRBV6-6 and J is TRBJ2-1; 11 positions match TRBD2. CDR1 and CDR2 (germline): MNHNY, SVGAGI (reference sequence). The trim removed 2 bases at V and 7 bases at J, leaving 7 bases unmatched. The CDR3 is 16 residues long.